This T cell receptor (beta chain) was obtained from a study of glioma-infiltrating T cells. The study's findings and limits: Gliomas, especially low-grade, showed above-expected tissue-blood divergence; non-neoplastic patients showed below.

The CDR3 extends over 14 amino acids. The V and J ends lost 3 bases and 1 base respectively, with 10 bases between them. Germline V gene sequence: CDR1 SGHVS, CDR2 FNYEAQ. This clonotype has more than one count but fewer than ten. What it recognizes is unknown. Using RNA template, CDR3s of TCR alpha and beta were amplified with iRepertoire arm-PCR. A single record per CDR3 protein comes from TCRdb applying MiXCR to the multiplex PCR reads. The data hold 95,000 to 110,000 distinct CDR3 sequences, with about 30% observed a single time. This TCR was recovered from a human donor with low-grade glioma or glioblastoma, undergoing nonglioma brain surgery, or in good health (not recorded which). Sequenced sample: glioma tissue, nonneoplastic brain tissue, or PBMCs (not recorded which). The chain carries TRBV7-6 and TRBJ2-7, with D unclear. CDR3 coding DNA: TGTGCCAGCAGCTTCGCAGCCTCGTCCTACGAGCAGTACTTC. Its translation: CASSFAASSYEQYF.